Below are 27 T cell receptor beta chains sequenced from a single sample in a study of shared T cell receptors in the human thymus (dated by TCRdb to about 2021). The library was built by means of the immunoSEQ multiplex PCR assay. TCRdb retrieved this table from immuneACCESS and kept in-frame rearrangements only. Not all clones are present; in checked studies, unresolved V genes account for under half, and no reason is known for the remainder. This sample has roughly 660,000 clones in its table, and over 75% of those were observed once. The ten largest make up over 0.008% of the sample. These data also featured in a second study, about human thymus T cells.

The sequenced sample consisted of thymocytes. The receptors originated from a boy younger than two with a congenital heart defect. Donor details come from another sample of the same person, matched by shared clones.

This chain connects TRBV6-1 to TRBJ2-1; TRBD1 matches 11 bases. Germline CDR1 MNHNS, CDR2 SASEGT. The CDR3 has 14 amino acids. V lost 6 bases to trimming and J lost 7 bases; unmatched junction nucleotides: 5. The chain's CDR3 is CASRDRGLGNEQFF. Written as DNA, the CDR3 is TGTGCCAGCAGGGACAGGGGGCTGGGGAATGAGCAGTTCTTC.

This clone was counted between two and nine times. The V gene is TRBV28, the J gene TRBJ1-3; perhaps TRBD1 as D (5 bases). V lost 3 bases, J lost 4 bases, and 10 bases lay in between. The CDR3 loop spans 14 amino acids. Per the germline V gene, CDR1 is MDHEN and CDR2 is SYDVKM. The CDR3 is CASSFSGGGNTIYF. CDR3 nucleotide sequence: TGTGCCAGCAGTTTCTCTGGGGGGGGAAACACCATATATTTT. The variable domain in full, with the rest retrieved from reference TRBV28 and TRBJ1-3, is DVKVTQSSRYLVKRTGEKVFLECVQDMDHENMFWYRQDPGLGLRLIYFSYDVKMKEKGDIPEGYSVSREKKERFSLILESASTNQTSMYLCASSFSGGGNTIYFGEGSWLTVV.

The rearrangement joins TRBV6-5 to TRBJ2-1, with D possibly matching TRBD2 (7 bases). V was cut by 6 bases and J by 1 base, with 13 bases left in between. This CDR3 is 15 amino acids long. Per the germline V gene, CDR1 is MNHEY and CDR2 is SVGAGI. The CDR3 coding sequence is TGTGCCAGCAGCCGAGGGGGGGGGTCCTACAATGAGCAGTTCTTC. Amino acid sequence: CASSRGGGSYNEQFF.

V is TRBV5-1 and J is TRBJ2-7, with TRBD2 matching 8 bases. Germline CDR1 reads SGHRS; CDR2 reads YFSETQ. The CDR3 covers 15 residues. J was trimmed by 3 bases and V by 5 bases; bases with no gene match: 10. The CDR3 DNA reads as TGCGCCAGCAGTCTAGCGGGTAGACCTTTCTACGAGCAGTACTTC. It specifies CASSLAGRPFYEQYF. The complete variable domain, with remaining parts taken from reference TRBV5-1 and TRBJ2-7, reads KAGVTQTPRYLIKTRGQQVTLSCSPISGHRSVSWYQQTPGQGLQFLFEYFSETQRNKGNFPGRFSGRQFSNSRSEMNVSTLELGDSALYLCASSLAGRPFYEQYFGPGTRLTVT.

Here the CDR3 reads CASSLGGGYLRGQYF. CDR3 nucleotide sequence: TGTGCCAGCAGCTTAGGTGGCGGGTACCTACGAGGCCAGTACTTC. The genes are TRBV11-2 and TRBJ2-7; possible D gene TRBD2, 5 bases. Germline-derived CDR1 and CDR2 are SGHAT and FQNNGV. This CDR3 comprises 15 residues. Trimming left V 1 base short and J 10 bases short, with 20 bases between.

This rearrangement joins TRBV27 to TRBJ2-7; TRBD2 aligns across 9 bases. The trim removed 6 bases at V and 7 bases at J, leaving 10 bases unmatched. The CDR3 sequence is 14 residues long. Germline CDR1 reads MNHEY; CDR2 reads SMNVEV (reference sequence). Here the CDR3 DNA reads TGTGCCAGCAGAACCCTTAGCGGGAGTTGGGAGCAGTACTTC. The encoded protein is CASRTLSGSWEQYF.

The chain couples TRBV21-1 to TRBJ2-7; the table's TRBD2 call for D was not verified on the DNA. TRBV21-1 is shown as a pseudogene. The CDR3 loop spans 13 amino acids. For the CDR3, the DNA is TGTGCCAGCACCCCTGGGGACTTTTACGAGCAGTACTTC. Amino acids: CASTPGDFYEQYF.

The V and J genes are TRBV27 and TRBJ2-1; 13 nucleotides match TRBD2. Germline V gene sequence: CDR1 MNHEY, CDR2 SMNVEV (reference sequence). V shed 4 bases and J 2 bases; nucleotides not matched to a gene: 8. This CDR3 is 18 amino acids long. The CDR3 DNA reads as TGTGCCAGCAGTTCCCAGGGACTAGCGGGAAGAGCCTACAATGAGCAGTTCTTC. Protein sequence: CASSSQGLAGRAYNEQFF.

The J gene is TRBJ2-5, the V gene TRBV19; possible D gene TRBD1, 7 bases. This CDR3 is built from 19 residues. Germline values: CDR1 LNHDA, CDR2 SQIVND (reference sequence). Trimming took 3 bases from V and 3 from J, leaving 26 bases between them. CDR3 region: CASSIGSGGRLAGEETQYF. The CDR3 DNA sequence: TGTGCCAGTAGTATCGGGTCAGGGGGGCGGCTGGCGGGTGAAGAGACCCAGTACTTC.

This clone was seen only once. J is TRBJ2-3 and V is TRBV28; TRBD2 aligns across 13 bases. The trim removed 7 bases at V and 8 bases at J, leaving 18 bases unmatched. The V gene's germline CDR1 is MDHEN and CDR2 SYDVKM. The CDR3 spans 18 residues. The CDR3 DNA reads TGTGCCAGCAAGTTGGGCTCTACTAGCGGGAGGGATATTGTTACGCAGTATTTT. Its protein is CASKLGSTSGRDIVTQYF.

CDR3 in amino acids: CASSEGQGPDTQYF. CDR3 nucleotides: TGTGCCAGCAGTGAAGGACAGGGACCAGATACGCAGTATTTT. The gene calls are TRBV6-1 and TRBJ2-3, with TRBD1 matching 7 bases. V was clipped by 1 base and J by 4 bases; unmatched bases: 2. The CDR3 runs 14 residues. Per the germline V gene, CDR1 is MNHNS and CDR2 is SASEGT.

This clone has just one count. The chain joins TRBV19 to TRBJ2-7; 12 bases agree with TRBD1. The CDR3 consists of 17 residues. Germline V gene sequence: CDR1 LNHDA, CDR2 SQIVND (reference sequence). V lost 3 bases to trimming and J lost 3 bases; unmatched junction nucleotides: 9. CDR3: CASSMSPGQGASYEQYF. The CDR3, as DNA: TGTGCCAGTAGTATGTCACCGGGACAGGGGGCGAGCTACGAGCAGTACTTC.

Turning to this clone: The junction does not match germline at one end; this may be a read error. The chain combines TRBV7-7 with TRBJ2-1, with TRBD2 as a possible D gene (6 bases). CDR3 length equals 15 residues. Germline values: CDR1 SSHAT, CDR2 FNYEAQ (reference sequence). CDR3 in amino acids: CASSAGGNVPNEQFF. CDR3 coding DNA: TGTGCTAGCAGCGCCGGGGGAAACGTACCGAATGAGCAGTTCTTC.

This clone was counted a single time. The chain links TRBV11-2 to TRBJ1-2; 9 nucleotides align to TRBD1. V trimming: 7 bases; J trimming: 4 bases; junction bases outside the gene matches: 19. The CDR3 runs to 18 residues. Germline lookup yields CDR1 SGHAT and CDR2 FQNNGV. The CDR3 nucleotides are TGTGCCAGCACCCATTACCGGACAGGGGCCTCAGTTGCCTATGGCTACACCTTC. It encodes CASTHYRTGASVAYGYTF.

The V call is TRBV27, the J call TRBJ2-2; D not certain. Trimming removed 0 bases at V and 1 base at J, with 6 bases between. Germline V gene data show CDR1 as MNHEY and CDR2 as SMNVEV (reference sequence). The CDR3 runs to 15 residues. Here the CDR3 reads CASSLSNRNTGELFF. CDR3 in DNA: TGTGCCAGCAGTTTATCGAACAGGAACACCGGGGAGCTGTTTTTT.

The table lists this clone with a count of one. CDR3 nucleotide sequence: TGTGCCAGCAGCTTAAACAGGACAGGGAGTAGAGGGCACACTGAAGCTTTCTTT. Translated: CASSLNRTGSRGHTEAFF. The chain combines TRBV7-8 with TRBJ1-1; TRBD1 aligns across 8 bases. There are 18 residues in the CDR3. With 2 bases clipped from V and 3 bases from J, the junction kept 14 bases outside the gene matches. CDR1 is SGHVS, CDR2 FQNEAQ, per germline.

V usage is TRBV2 and J usage is TRBJ2-7; 9 bases match TRBD1. The CDR3 contains 14 residues. The germline gives CDR1 SNHLY, CDR2 FYNNEI. With V trimmed by 6 bases and J by 9 bases, 12 bases remained unmatched. CDR3 nucleotide sequence: TGTGCCAGCAGAGCCAAGGGACAGGGTGGCGCGCAGTACTTC. Its translation: CASRAKGQGGAQYF.

This clone has just one count. The V gene is TRBV29-1, the J gene TRBJ1-2, with 9 nucleotides matching TRBD1. V trimming: 0 bases; J trimming: 2 bases; junction bases outside the gene matches: 4. The CDR3 covers 15 residues. CDR1 is SQVTM and CDR2 is ANQGSEA in the germline V gene. Written as DNA, the CDR3 is TGCAGCGTTGAAGATTTGGACAGGGGAAACTATGGCTACACCTTC. Amino acid sequence: CSVEDLDRGNYGYTF.

The chain employs TRBV11-2 and TRBJ2-7; D call uncertain. The CDR3 loop spans 14 amino acids. Germline lookup yields CDR1 SGHAT and CDR2 FQNNGV. V lost 2 bases to trimming and J lost 2 bases, with 10 bases between them. The CDR3 DNA reads as TGTGCCAGCAGCTTAAGAGTAGCAACCTACGAGCAGTACTTC. This translates into CASSLRVATYEQYF.

The rearrangement uses TRBV9 and TRBJ1-2; TRBD1 matches 7 bases. Germline trimming cut 6 bases from V and 3 bases from J; bases unmatched to any gene: 14. The length of the CDR3 is 16 residues. Germline-derived CDR1 and CDR2 are SGDLS and YYNGEE. The CDR3 sequence is CASTPGQSLKDYGYTF. Here the CDR3 DNA reads TGTGCCAGCACTCCGGGACAGAGCCTTAAGGACTATGGCTACACCTTC.

The CDR3 region is CASSQDRGLVGEQFF. CDR3 in DNA: TGCGCCAGCAGCCAAGATCGAGGACTAGTGGGTGAGCAGTTCTTC. V and J are TRBV4-3 and TRBJ2-1; 7 positions agree with TRBD2. Germline CDR1 LGHNA, CDR2 YSLEER. Trimming at V came to 0 bases and at J to 9 bases, leaving 8 bases not matched to a gene. This CDR3 spans 15 amino acids.

Worth noting for this clone: Other DNA variants within this sample encode the same CDR3. The CDR3 protein is CASSPGVSYEQYF. CDR3 sequence (DNA): TGTGCCAGCAGCCCCGGTGTCTCCTACGAGCAGTACTTC. The V call is TRBV5-4, the J call TRBJ2-7; the D is unclear. The CDR3 runs 13 residues. Germline V CDR1 and CDR2: SGHNT, YYREEE (reference sequence). Trimming took 4 bases from V and 0 from J, leaving 8 bases between them.

The chain links TRBV7-2 to TRBJ1-5; 9 bases line up with TRBD1. The CDR3 extends over 18 amino acids. V trimming: 5 bases; J trimming: 0 bases; junction bases outside the gene matches: 11. From germline, CDR1 is SGHTA and CDR2 FQGNSA. The CDR3 nucleotides are TGTGCCAGCAGCCCCCTCCCGGGACAGGGTTATAGCAATCAGCCCCAGCATTTT. Protein sequence: CASSPLPGQGYSNQPQHF.

This chain connects TRBV19 to TRBJ2-7; the D gene is possibly TRBD1 (7 bases). The V end was cut by 3 bases, the J end by 1 base, with 19 bases between. This CDR3 is 17 amino acids long. CDR1 is LNHDA, CDR2 SQIVND, per germline (reference sequence). The CDR3 protein is CASSMTQGGPGSYEQYF. CDR3 DNA sequence: TGTGCCAGTAGTATGACCCAGGGGGGTCCCGGGTCCTACGAGCAGTACTTC.

CDR3 coding DNA: TGTGCCAGTAGTATTAGAGTCTACACAGATACGCAGTATTTT. Translation gives CASSIRVYTDTQYF. The chain uses TRBV19 and TRBJ2-3; D gene ambiguous. Germline V gene sequence: CDR1 LNHDA, CDR2 SQIVND (reference sequence). V gave up 3 bases and J gave up 2 bases, with 9 bases separating them. The CDR3 sequence is 14 residues long.

J is TRBJ2-4 and V is TRBV27; D is undetermined. The CDR3 extends over 16 amino acids. CDR1 and CDR2 from the germline V gene are MNHEY and SMNVEV (reference sequence). V gave up 2 bases and J gave up 0 bases, with 11 bases separating them. For the CDR3, the DNA is TGTGCCAGCAGTTTAATCGGTCCTCTAGCCAAAAACATTCAGTACTTC. Translating it yields CASSLIGPLAKNIQYF.

V and J are TRBV27 and TRBJ2-1; TRBD1 matches 9 bases. Germline loops: CDR1 MNHEY, CDR2 SMNVEV (reference sequence). The CDR3 length is 15 residues. V lost 3 bases and J lost 11; bases outside the gene matches: 11. CDR3 bases: TGTGCCAGCAGTTTGGCTGACAGGGGGAAGAGTAAGCAGTTCTTC. It encodes CASSLADRGKSKQFF.